Below are 15 T cell receptor beta chains sequenced from a single sample in a study of cytomegalovirus exposure and HLA in healthy donors. The PCR was carried out with 60 Vbeta primers and 13 Jbeta primers. The data were produced by immunoSEQ multiplex PCR, yet TCRdb's version contains in-frame clones alone and is incomplete. The table records 120,000 or so clones, about 81% of them present only once. The specimen sequenced was PBMCs. These receptors came from a man aged 40-50 years in good health and CMV-seronegative.

This clone was recorded only once. This chain connects TRBV28 to TRBJ2-4; 9 bases fit TRBD2. CDR3 length equals 15 residues. Germline values: CDR1 MDHEN, CDR2 SYDVKM. The V gene end was trimmed by 1 base and the J gene end by 5 bases; junction bases not matched to a gene: 3. The CDR3 nucleotides are TGTGCCAGCAGTTTATTGGCGGGAGGGGAAAACATTCAGTACTTC. Protein product: CASSLLAGGENIQYF.

The chain is built from TRBV20-1 and TRBJ2-4; D ambiguous. V lost 5 bases to trimming and J lost 6 bases, with 8 bases between them. The CDR3 loop spans 11 amino acids. Germline V gives CDR1 DFQATT, CDR2 SNEGSKA (reference sequence). CDR3 region: CSAARGNIQYF. The CDR3 nucleotides are TGCAGTGCTGCAAGAGGAAACATTCAGTACTTC.

The chain combines TRBV2 with TRBJ1-4, with 8 bases aligning to TRBD1. Germline loops: CDR1 SNHLY, CDR2 FYNNEI. CDR3 length: 15 residues. V gave up 6 bases and J gave up 8 bases; unmatched junction bases: 11. The DNA for the CDR3 is TGTGCCAGCAGCGGTACCGGGACAGGACCGGAAAAACTGTTTTTT. Translating it yields CASSGTGTGPEKLFF.

This sequence joins TRBV10-3 and TRBJ1-5, with unresolved D. This CDR3 is built from 14 residues. Germline CDR1 reads ENHRY; CDR2 reads SYGVKD. Trimming left V 3 bases short and J 4 bases short, with 10 bases between. This chain's CDR3 is CAISDPGANQPQHF. The CDR3 coding sequence is TGTGCCATCAGTGACCCGGGAGCAAATCAGCCCCAGCATTTT.

This clone turned up a few times. V is TRBV5-4 and J is TRBJ1-1; TRBD1 agrees at 7 bases. The CDR3 runs 14 residues. V shed 5 bases, J shed 1 base, and the junction held 5 bases outside the gene matches. The germline V gene has CDR1 SGHNT and CDR2 YYREEE (reference sequence). CDR3 protein: CASRGTATNTEAFF. CDR3 nucleotide sequence: TGTGCCAGCAGAGGGACAGCGACGAACACTGAAGCTTTCTTT.

V usage is TRBV7-8 and J usage is TRBJ2-2; 8 bases fit TRBD1. Looked up from germline, CDR1 is SGHVS and CDR2 is FQNEAQ. V shed 2 bases, J shed 4 bases, and the junction held 6 bases outside the gene matches. The CDR3 extends over 16 amino acids. CDR3 loop: CASSLRDRGPTGELFF. The CDR3 region has the DNA TGTGCCAGCAGCTTACGAGACAGGGGCCCCACCGGGGAGCTGTTTTTT.

The chain joins TRBV18 to TRBJ1-2, with D maybe TRBD1 (5 bases). Trimming cost V 3 bases and J 0 bases, with 11 bases left between them. This CDR3 is 15 amino acids long. From germline, CDR1 is KGHSH and CDR2 LQKENI. CDR3 sequence (DNA): TGTGCCAGCTCACCCACAGGACAAGCTAACTATGGCTACACCTTC. Translated, it gives CASSPTGQANYGYTF.

The chain carries TRBV14 and TRBJ2-7; D is unclear. The CDR3 has 11 amino acids. Germline V gene lookup returns CDR1 SGHDN and CDR2 FVKESK. Trimming removed 3 bases from V and 3 bases from J, with 3 bases in between. CDR3 region: CASSHNYEQYF. The DNA of the CDR3 is TGTGCCAGCAGCCACAACTACGAGCAGTACTTC.

The table lists this clone with a count of one. The genes are TRBV7-9 and TRBJ2-7, with a possible D match to TRBD1 (5 bases). CDR1 SEHNR and CDR2 FQNEAQ come from the germline V gene (reference sequence). Trimming removed 3 bases from V and 7 bases from J, with 10 bases in between. The CDR3 covers 12 residues. CDR3 nucleotides: TGTGCCAGCAGCTTCAACCCAGGGGAGCAGTACTTC. Translated: CASSFNPGEQYF.

A few counts support this clone. V gene TRBV14 combines with J gene TRBJ1-1; D is unresolved. The V gene lost 4 bases and the J gene lost 0 bases, with 6 bases spanning the gap. In germline, CDR1 is SGHDN, CDR2 FVKESK. The CDR3 is 13 residues long. The CDR3 spells CASSPTVNTEAFF. CDR3 DNA: TGTGCCAGCAGCCCCACAGTGAACACTGAAGCTTTCTTT.

The chain links TRBV5-1 to TRBJ1-2, with 9 bases identical to TRBD1. Trimming cost V 2 bases and J 4 bases; bases outside gene matches: 6. The CDR3 spans 15 residues. The V gene's germline CDR1 is SGHRS and CDR2 YFSETQ. CDR3 DNA sequence: TGCGCCAGCAGCTTTGAGGGACAGGGTAGCTATGGCTACACCTTC. This gives the protein CASSFEGQGSYGYTF. Drawing the rest from reference TRBV5-1 and TRBJ1-2, the complete variable domain is KAGVTQTPRYLIKTRGQQVTLSCSPISGHRSVSWYQQTPGQGLQFLFEYFSETQRNKGNFPGRFSGRQFSNSRSEMNVSTLELGDSALYLCASSFEGQGSYGYTFGSGTRLTVV.

The rearrangement uses TRBV19 and TRBJ2-3, with 11 bases fitting TRBD1. Germline lookup yields CDR1 LNHDA and CDR2 SQIVND (reference sequence). The CDR3 runs to 17 residues. V lost 9 bases, J lost 5 bases, and 16 bases stayed unmatched. The CDR3 spells CASAKDQGTGGQDTQYF. CDR3 sequence (DNA): TGTGCCAGCGCTAAAGATCAAGGGACAGGGGGGCAAGATACGCAGTATTTT.

J is TRBJ2-7 and V is TRBV27; 10 bases are a match to TRBD1. The CDR3 loop spans 13 amino acids. J gave up 11 bases and V 6 bases, and 10 bases lay outside the gene matches. The germline V gene encodes CDR1 MNHEY and CDR2 SMNVEV (reference sequence). CDR3 amino acids: CASSRDRGRGEYF. CDR3 DNA: TGTGCCAGCAGCCGCGACAGGGGGCGCGGGGAGTACTTC.

V gene TRBV2 combines with J gene TRBJ2-1; D remains unclear. In germline, CDR1 is SNHLY, CDR2 FYNNEI. V was shortened by 2 bases and J by 6 bases, with 8 bases between the two germline ends. The CDR3 length is 13 residues. CDR3 in DNA: TGTGCCAGCAGTGAAACCCAGATCAATGAGCAGTTCTTC. This codes for CASSETQINEQFF.

The gene calls are TRBV14 and TRBJ2-7; tentatively, D is TRBD1 (5 bases). The CDR3 extends over 12 amino acids. V was pared by 2 bases and J by 9 bases, with 11 bases between. Germline V gene lookup returns CDR1 SGHDN and CDR2 FVKESK. The CDR3 DNA reads TGTGCCAGCAGCCAAACGGACAAGCGGCAGTACTTC. Its protein is CASSQTDKRQYF.